A selection of T cell receptor beta chains follows, all from one sample in a study of CD8+ T cells in alopecia areata. This table comes from immunoSEQ multiplex PCR, and its TCRdb copy is limited to in-frame clones, with some not included. The sample shows about 200,000 clones, around three fifths of them seen only once. Sequencing was carried out using CD8+ T cells sorted from blood. The origin of the receptors is a human donor in good health. Both conserved end residues are part of each CDR3. The order of the fields is clone size, D gene, V gene, J gene, CDR3 protein, CDR3 DNA. D genes are given only for firm matches. Some rows have no size entry. The others give once, few or many, or a class for an expanded clone.

>few|TRBD1|TRBV29-1|TRBJ2-5
CSVEDRTGWETQYF
TGCAGCGTTGAAGATCGGACAGGATGGGAGACCCAGTACTTC
>.|.|TRBV4-1|TRBJ1-1
CASSQDGRMNTEAFF
TGCGCCAGCAGCCAAGATGGCAGAATGAACACTGAAGCTTTCTTT
>.|.|TRBV6-4|TRBJ2-3
CASSIILGGTDTQYF
TGTGCCAGCAGTATAATCCTAGGAGGCACAGATACGCAGTATTTT
>.|.|TRBV5-4|TRBJ2-7
CASSFGLKRGEQYF
TGTGCCAGCAGCTTCGGTTTGAAAAGGGGCGAGCAGTACTTC
>once|.|TRBV4-1|TRBJ1-2
CASSQVWGRTYGYTF
TGCGCCAGCAGCCAAGTATGGGGGAGGACGTATGGCTACACCTTC
>once|TRBD2|TRBV27|TRBJ2-1
CASTAGDSYNEQFF
TGTGCCAGCACCGCGGGGGACTCCTACAATGAGCAGTTCTTC
>.|.|TRBV4-1|TRBJ1-1
CASSQVAFPMNTEAFF
TGCGCCAGCAGCCAAGTAGCCTTTCCTATGAACACTGAAGCTTTCTTT
>.|TRBD2|TRBV5-6|TRBJ2-1
CASRVSGGALHEQFF
TGTGCCAGCAGAGTTAGCGGGGGGGCCCTCCATGAGCAGTTCTTC
>.|.|TRBV30|TRBJ1-1
CAWSVSGIAEAFF
TGTGCCTGGAGTGTAAGCGGGATCGCTGAAGCTTTCTTT
>few|TRBD2|TRBV5-1|TRBJ2-2
CAGAAGVTGELFF
TGCGCCGGTGCAGCGGGGGTGACCGGGGAGCTGTTTTTT
>.|.|TRBV30|TRBJ2-7
CALGDEQYF
TGTGCCTTGGGGGACGAGCAGTACTTC
>.|.|TRBV30|TRBJ1-2
CAWTVTNQGYTF
TGTGCCTGGACGGTGACAAACCAGGGCTACACCTTC
>.|.|TRBV5-4|TRBJ2-2
CASSYRRANTGELFF
TGTGCCAGCAGCTACAGACGGGCAAACACCGGGGAGCTGTTTTTT
>.|.|TRBV6-6|TRBJ2-3
CASSDSVQYF
TGTGCCAGCAGTGACAGCGTGCAGTATTTT
>.|.|TRBV29-1|TRBJ2-5
CSVGGLAAGETQYF
TGCAGCGTCGGAGGGTTAGCGGCGGGGGAGACCCAGTACTTC